This entry lists 19 T cell receptor beta chains sequenced from one sample in a study of metastatic and nonmetastatic thyroid tumors. Before thyroid surgery, none of the patients had received any treatment. TCRdb re-called the PCR reads with MiXCR. The table lists tens of thousands of clones, about a sixth of them singletons. The material sequenced was blood. These receptors originate from a female donor with papillary thyroid cancer or a benign thyroid nodule (not recorded which). Some clones in this sample may be carry-over from other donors' samples.

This clone was observed many times. The gene calls are TRBV10-1 and TRBJ1-1, with 8 bases matching TRBD1. The V gene end was trimmed by 6 bases and the J gene end by 0 bases; junction bases not matched to a gene: 6. Germline loops: CDR1 WNHNN, CDR2 SYGVQD (reference sequence). This CDR3 comprises 15 residues. Here the CDR3 DNA reads TGCGCCAGCAGAACCGACAGGGGCTTGAACACTGAAGCTTTCTTT. It codes for CASRTDRGLNTEAFF.

This clone was recorded at least ten times. The chain uses TRBV28 and TRBJ2-1; TRBD2 matches at 11 bases. Germline CDR1 MDHEN, CDR2 SYDVKM. V was pared by 7 bases and J by 7 bases, with 6 bases of the junction left unmatched. CDR3 length: 14 amino acids. The CDR3 here is CASTASGRRNEQFF. CDR3 DNA: TGTGCCAGCACGGCTAGCGGGAGGAGGAATGAGCAGTTCTTC. Filled out from reference TRBV28 and TRBJ2-1, the complete variable domain reads DVKVTQSSRYLVKRTGEKVFLECVQDMDHENMFWYRQDPGLGLRLIYFSYDVKMKEKGDIPEGYSVSREKKERFSLILESASTNQTSMYLCASTASGRRNEQFFGPGTRLTVL.

This clone was found many times. The chain couples TRBV6-2 or TRBV6-3 to TRBJ2-1; either TRBD1 or TRBD2 may fit D (6 bases each). Trimming took 7 bases from V and 4 from J, leaving 23 bases between them. Germline-derived CDR1 and CDR2 are MNHEY and SVGEGT. The CDR3 extends over 17 amino acids. CDR3 loop: CASTRVGGWRLYNEQFF. CDR3 DNA: TGTGCCAGCACCCGGGTCGGGGGCTGGCGGTTATACAATGAGCAGTTCTTC.

This clone was seen ten or more times. The chain recombines TRBV2 with TRBJ1-1; D call uncertain. V dropped 1 base and J dropped 3 bases, with 6 bases sitting between them. Germline V gene data show CDR1 as SNHLY and CDR2 as FYNNEI. The CDR3 is made up of 13 amino acids. Here the CDR3 reads CASSEVGDTEAFF. DNA of the CDR3: TGTGCCAGCAGTGAAGTTGGGGACACTGAAGCTTTCTTT. The full variable domain, rest sourced from reference TRBV2 and TRBJ1-1, is EPEVTQTPSHQVTQMGQEVILRCVPISNHLYFYWYRQILGQKVEFLVSFYNNEISEKSEIFDDQFSVERPDGSNFTLKIRSTKLEDSAMYFCASSEVGDTEAFFGQGTRLTVV.

This clone occurred many times. The chain uses TRBV28 and TRBJ2-7; D might be TRBD1 or TRBD2, each matching 5 bases. CDR1 and CDR2 (germline): MDHEN, SYDVKM. There are 15 residues in the CDR3. Between the trimmed V and J ends, which lost 8 bases and 4 bases, there was a span of 21 bases. CDR3 protein: CASSFSGDGVYEQYF. The DNA of the CDR3 is TGTGCCAGCTCCTTTTCCGGGGACGGGGTGTACGAGCAGTACTTC. Based on the CDR3 plus reference TRBV28 and TRBJ2-7, the full variable domain is DVKVTQSSRYLVKRTGEKVFLECVQDMDHENMFWYRQDPGLGLRLIYFSYDVKMKEKGDIPEGYSVSREKKERFSLILESASTNQTSMYLCASSFSGDGVYEQYFGPGTRLTVT.

This clone is medium-sized by share. The chain employs TRBV20-1 and TRBJ2-7; 9 nucleotides align to TRBD1. Trimming took 4 bases from V and 6 from J; bases not matched to a gene: 7. Germline V gene lookup returns CDR1 DFQATT and CDR2 SNEGSKA (reference sequence). This CDR3 region has 13 residues. The CDR3 spells CSAKGQGGAEQYF. CDR3 nucleotide sequence: TGCAGTGCTAAGGGACAGGGTGGGGCCGAGCAGTACTTC.

This clone has at least ten counts. The genes are TRBV5-4 and TRBJ1-2; D is ambiguous. The CDR3 runs 14 residues. CDR1 is SGHNT and CDR2 is YYREEE in the germline V gene (reference sequence). The V end lost 5 bases, the J end lost 4 bases, and 15 bases lay between the germline ends. For the CDR3, the DNA is TGTGCCAGCAGGCATTATCCGGGCCCCTATGGCTACACCTTC. It yields the protein CASRHYPGPYGYTF.

The sample holds a few counts of this clone. V usage is TRBV6-5 and J usage is TRBJ2-2; the match to TRBD2 covers 10 bases. Looked up from germline, CDR1 is MNHEY and CDR2 is SVGAGI. This CDR3 has 15 amino acids. With V trimmed by 4 bases and J by 4 bases, 3 bases remained unmatched. Here the CDR3 DNA reads TGTGCCAGCAGTTTAAGGACTAGCGGCACCGGGGAGCTGTTTTTT. This codes for CASSLRTSGTGELFF.

The V call is TRBV19, the J call TRBJ1-2; 7 bases agree with TRBD1. The CDR3 has 13 residues. Trimming cost V 5 bases and J 3 bases; bases outside gene matches: 3. The germline CDR1 and CDR2 sequences are LNHDA and SQIVND (reference sequence). DNA for the CDR3: TGTGCCAGTAGTGATGACAGGGACTATGGCTACACCTTC. Translating gives CASSDDRDYGYTF.

This clone has ten or more counts. The chain combines TRBV6-2 or TRBV6-3 with TRBJ2-1; TRBD1 matches 7 bases. V was pared by 7 bases and J by 3 bases, with 9 bases of the junction left unmatched. Looked up from germline, CDR1 is MNHEY and CDR2 is SVGEGT. The CDR3 sequence is 15 residues long. CDR3 bases: TGTGCCAGCATCCCAGGGGGAAGGGGCTACAATGAGCAGTTCTTC. Protein sequence: CASIPGGRGYNEQFF.

This clone was counted many times. V usage is TRBV10-3 and J usage is TRBJ2-7, with 7 bases fitting TRBD1. In germline, CDR1 is ENHRY, CDR2 SYGVKD. V shed 5 bases, J shed 3 bases, and the junction held 7 bases outside the gene matches. The length of the CDR3 is 14 residues. CDR3 residues: CAISSHGTDYEQYF. The CDR3 DNA follows: TGTGCCATCAGTTCCCACGGGACAGACTACGAGCAGTACTTC.

This clone has ten or more counts. The chain combines TRBV20-1 with TRBJ1-3, with TRBD1 matching 7 bases. J gave up 3 bases and V 2 bases, and 10 bases lay outside the gene matches. Germline lookup yields CDR1 DFQATT and CDR2 SNEGSKA (reference sequence). The CDR3 is 16 residues long. The CDR3 region has the DNA TGCAGTGCTAGAAAGACAGGGAGTCTGGTTGGAAACACCATATATTTT. It specifies CSARKTGSLVGNTIYF.

This clone was seen at least ten times. The genes are TRBV5-5 and TRBJ2-1; D uncertain. With 5 bases removed from V and 10 bases from J, the gap between germline ends came to 13 bases. Germline loops: CDR1 SGHKS, CDR2 YYEKEE (reference sequence). The CDR3 spans 12 residues. Here the CDR3 reads CASSPTMVEQFF. The CDR3 nucleotides read TGTGCCAGCAGTCCCACTATGGTCGAGCAGTTCTTC.

The chain recombines TRBV2 with TRBJ2-1; 10 positions agree with TRBD2. CDR3 size: 17 residues. V lost 10 bases and J lost 7; bases outside the gene matches: 19. Germline V CDR1 and CDR2: SNHLY, FYNNEI. The DNA for the CDR3 is TGTGCCATCATTGTCGGCTTTGGGACTAGCGTTAAGAATGAGCAGTTCTTC. The encoded protein is CAIIVGFGTSVKNEQFF. Full variable domain (rest looked up from reference TRBV2 and TRBJ2-1): EPEVTQTPSHQVTQMGQEVILRCVPISNHLYFYWYRQILGQKVEFLVSFYNNEISEKSEIFDDQFSVERPDGSNFTLKIRSTKLEDSAMYFCAIIVGFGTSVKNEQFFGPGTRLTVL.

This rearrangement joins TRBV11-1 to TRBJ2-7; possibly TRBD1 or TRBD2 for D (7 bases each). Between the trimmed V and J ends, which lost 5 bases and 2 bases, there was a span of 28 bases. Germline loops: CDR1 SGHAT, CDR2 FQDESV (reference sequence). The CDR3 extends over 19 amino acids. CDR3 region: CASSTQGSGLGFPAYEQYF. The CDR3 DNA follows: TGTGCCAGCAGCACACAGGGGAGCGGACTAGGATTCCCTGCCTACGAGCAGTACTTC.

This clone was counted many times. This chain links TRBV30 with TRBJ2-3; D unresolved. V was clipped by 5 bases and J by 4 bases, with 13 bases between them. There are 13 residues in the CDR3. Germline-derived CDR1 and CDR2 are GTSNPN and SVGIG (reference sequence). CDR3 loop: CAWALRTSDTQYF. For the CDR3, the DNA is TGTGCCTGGGCCCTCCGGACGTCAGATACGCAGTATTTT. The whole variable domain, filled in from reference TRBV30 and TRBJ2-3, reads SQTIHQWPATLVQPVGSPLSLECTVEGTSNPNLYWYRQAAGRGLQLLFYSVGIGQISSEVPQNLSASRPQDRQFILSSKKLLLSDSGFYLCAWALRTSDTQYFGPGTRLTVL.

Of note for this clone: The germline gene is not matched at one end of the junction; a read error may be the cause. V and J are TRBV6-1 and TRBJ1-1, with D possibly being TRBD1 (6 bases). The CDR3 spans 15 residues. The germline V gene has CDR1 MNHNS and CDR2 SASEGT. The chain's CDR3 is CASRALGTLNTEDFF. CDR3 DNA: TGTGCCAGCAGAGCGCTCGGGACACTCAACACTGAAGATTTCTTT.

In its sample, this clone was seen many times. The chain carries TRBV18 and TRBJ2-1; D assignment may be TRBD1 or TRBD2 (6 bases each). The germline V gene encodes CDR1 KGHSH and CDR2 LQKENI. This CDR3 has 15 residues. Trimming took 5 bases from V and 4 from J, leaving 15 bases between them. CDR3 in DNA: TGTGCCAGCTCAGTAAAGGGGGGATCTTACAATGAGCAGTTCTTC. Protein sequence: CASSVKGGSYNEQFF.

The chain combines TRBV6-5 with TRBJ2-7; 7 bases line up with TRBD2. From germline, CDR1 is MNHEY and CDR2 SVGAGI. With 2 bases clipped from V and 3 bases from J, the junction kept 7 bases outside the gene matches. The CDR3 covers 15 residues. CDR3 in amino acids: CASSYTRGGVYEQYF. CDR3 coding DNA: TGTGCCAGCAGTTACACTCGTGGGGGGGTCTACGAGCAGTACTTC.